This T cell receptor beta chain derives from a study of T cells in Graves' hyperthyroidism and ophthalmopathy. Study conclusions and caveats: Ophthalmopathy was predicted by the model a median of about six months ahead of onset. The majority of expanded thyroid clonotypes above 0.001 also appeared in blood.

For this clonotype: Its antigen is currently unknown.

Amplified TCR beta CDR3 regions came from RNA transcripts. HTBI primers were employed in a first-round RT-PCR of the TCR CDR3. From the multiplex PCR reads, TCRdb called clonotypes with MiXCR, one entry per CDR3 protein. This table holds approximately 510,000 distinct CDR3 sequences, over 35% found once. Patients showing uncontrolled infection, other autoimmune disease, pregnancy or lactation were ineligible. Diagnosing involved the use of clinical symptoms, serum thyroxine and TRAb, thyroid ultrasound and orbital computed tomography. The CDR3 runs 14 residues. The germline gives CDR1 SGHTA, CDR2 FQGNSA. Trimming at V came to 5 bases and at J to 2 bases, leaving 1 base not matched to a gene.

The sequence came from an adult woman with Graves' disease, either hyperthyroidism or ophthalmopathy (not recorded which). The material sequenced was peripheral blood or thyroid tissue (not recorded which). The V gene is TRBV7-2, the J gene TRBJ1-3; 9 bases are shared with TRBD1. The CDR3: CASSRTGAGNTIYF. In DNA, the CDR3 is TGTGCCAGCAGCAGGACAGGGGCTGGAAACACCATATATTTT.